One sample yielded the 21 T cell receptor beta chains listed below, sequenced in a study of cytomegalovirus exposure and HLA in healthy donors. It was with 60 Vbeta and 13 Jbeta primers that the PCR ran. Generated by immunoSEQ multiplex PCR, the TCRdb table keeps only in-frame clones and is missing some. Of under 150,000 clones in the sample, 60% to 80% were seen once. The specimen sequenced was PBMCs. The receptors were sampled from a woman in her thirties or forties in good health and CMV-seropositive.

The DNA for the CDR3 is TGTGCCAGCACTGGACTGGCACAGAACACTGAAGCTTTCTTT. It codes for CASTGLAQNTEAFF. The genes are TRBV2 and TRBJ1-1; D not resolved. CDR1 is SNHLY, CDR2 FYNNEI, per germline. This CDR3 region has 14 residues. Trimming cost V 7 bases and J 1 base, with 13 bases left between them. Based on the CDR3 plus reference TRBV2 and TRBJ1-1, the full variable domain is EPEVTQTPSHQVTQMGQEVILRCVPISNHLYFYWYRQILGQKVEFLVSFYNNEISEKSEIFDDQFSVERPDGSNFTLKIRSTKLEDSAMYFCASTGLAQNTEAFFGQGTRLTVV.

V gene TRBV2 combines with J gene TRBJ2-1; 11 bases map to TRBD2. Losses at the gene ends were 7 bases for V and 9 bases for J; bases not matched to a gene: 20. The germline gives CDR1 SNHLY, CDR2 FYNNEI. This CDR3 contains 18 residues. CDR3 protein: CASTRSGRGSGGGIEQFF. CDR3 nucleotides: TGTGCCAGCACTCGATCAGGTCGTGGTAGCGGGGGGGGGATTGAGCAGTTCTTC.

The DNA of the CDR3 is TGTGCCAGCAGGGGGGCCCTCGACAATGAGCAGTTCTTC. It translates to CASRGALDNEQFF. This sequence joins TRBV27 and TRBJ2-1; a weak D match, TRBD1 (6 bases). The CDR3 totals 13 residues. Trimming stripped 6 bases from V and 5 bases from J, with 11 bases between. CDR1 is MNHEY, CDR2 SMNVEV, per germline (reference sequence).

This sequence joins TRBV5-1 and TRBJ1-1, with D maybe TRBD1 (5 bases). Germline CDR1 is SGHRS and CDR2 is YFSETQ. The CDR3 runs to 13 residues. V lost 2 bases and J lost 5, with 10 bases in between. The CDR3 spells CASSFGGGTEAFF. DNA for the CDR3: TGCGCCAGCAGCTTTGGGGGGGGAACTGAAGCTTTCTTT.

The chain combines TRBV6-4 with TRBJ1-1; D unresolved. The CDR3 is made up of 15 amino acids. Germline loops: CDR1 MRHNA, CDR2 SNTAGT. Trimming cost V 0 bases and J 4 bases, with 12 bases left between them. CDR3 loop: CASSDSNRGRTEAFF. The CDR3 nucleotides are TGTGCCAGCAGTGACTCGAACCGCGGCCGCACTGAAGCTTTCTTT.

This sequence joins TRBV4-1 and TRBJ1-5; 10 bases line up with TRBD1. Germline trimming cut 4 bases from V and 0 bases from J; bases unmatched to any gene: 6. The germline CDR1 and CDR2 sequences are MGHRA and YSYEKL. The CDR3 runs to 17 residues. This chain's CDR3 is CASSRDGTGDSNQPQHF. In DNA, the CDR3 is TGCGCCAGCAGCCGTGACGGGACAGGGGATAGCAATCAGCCCCAGCATTTT.

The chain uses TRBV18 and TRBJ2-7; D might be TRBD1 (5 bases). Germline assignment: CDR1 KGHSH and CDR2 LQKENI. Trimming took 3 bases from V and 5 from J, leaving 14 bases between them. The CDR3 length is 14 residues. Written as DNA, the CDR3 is TGTGCCAGCTCACCCATCCAGGACAACAACGAGCAGTACTTC. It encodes CASSPIQDNNEQYF.

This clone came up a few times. The DNA for the CDR3 is TGTGCCAGCAGTGAGCAATTAGGGGGCGTCTATGGCTACACCTTC. Translating gives CASSEQLGGVYGYTF. The chain employs TRBV2 and TRBJ1-2; 7 bases are shared with TRBD1. From germline, CDR1 is SNHLY and CDR2 FYNNEI. The junction had 8 bases not matched to a gene; V was cut back by 3 bases and J by 4 bases. The CDR3 has 15 amino acids.

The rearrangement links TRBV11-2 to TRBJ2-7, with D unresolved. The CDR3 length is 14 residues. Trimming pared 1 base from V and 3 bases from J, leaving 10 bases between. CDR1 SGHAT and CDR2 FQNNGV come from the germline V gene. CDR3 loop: CASSLADTYYEQYF. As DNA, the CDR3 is TGTGCCAGCAGCTTAGCCGACACCTACTACGAGCAGTACTTC. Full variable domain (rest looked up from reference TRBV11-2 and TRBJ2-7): EAGVAQSPRYKIIEKRQSVAFWCNPISGHATLYWYQQILGQGPKLLIQFQNNGVVDDSQLPKDRFSAERLKGVDSTLKIQPAKLEDSAVYLCASSLADTYYEQYFGPGTRLTVT.

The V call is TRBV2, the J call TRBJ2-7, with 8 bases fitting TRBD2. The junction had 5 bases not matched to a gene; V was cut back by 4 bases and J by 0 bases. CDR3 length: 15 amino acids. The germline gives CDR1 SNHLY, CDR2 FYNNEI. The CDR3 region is CASSVGGGSSYEQYF. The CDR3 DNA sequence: TGTGCCAGCAGTGTCGGGGGGGGGAGCTCCTACGAGCAGTACTTC.

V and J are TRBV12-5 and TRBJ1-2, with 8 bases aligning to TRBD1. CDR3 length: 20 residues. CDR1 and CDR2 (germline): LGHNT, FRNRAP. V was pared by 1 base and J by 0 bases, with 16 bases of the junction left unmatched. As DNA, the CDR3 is TGTGCTAGTGGTTTGGCCCGGGGGCAGGGGGCGCGGGGGTCTAACTATGGCTACACCTTC. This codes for CASGLARGQGARGSNYGYTF.

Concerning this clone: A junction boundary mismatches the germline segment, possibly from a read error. The CDR3: CSSSLRVEAVEKLFF. In DNA form, the CDR3 reads TGTTCCAGCAGCTTAAGGGTGGAGGCGGTCGAAAAACTGTTTTTT. The J gene is TRBJ1-4, the V gene TRBV7-9; D call uncertain. CDR1 is SEHNR, CDR2 FQNEAQ, per germline (reference sequence). This CDR3 comprises 15 residues.

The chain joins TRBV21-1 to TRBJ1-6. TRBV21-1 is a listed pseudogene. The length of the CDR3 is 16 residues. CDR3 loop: CASSSPGGSYNSPLHF. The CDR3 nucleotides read TGTGCCAGCAGTTCCCCCGGGGGGAGTTATAATTCACCCCTCCACTTT.

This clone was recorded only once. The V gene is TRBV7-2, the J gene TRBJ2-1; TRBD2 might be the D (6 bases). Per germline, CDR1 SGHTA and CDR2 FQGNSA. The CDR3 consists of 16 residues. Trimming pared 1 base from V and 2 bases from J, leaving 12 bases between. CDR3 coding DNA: TGTGCCAGCAGCTTAGAACGGGGGAGAGCCTACAATGAGCAGTTCTTC. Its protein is CASSLERGRAYNEQFF.

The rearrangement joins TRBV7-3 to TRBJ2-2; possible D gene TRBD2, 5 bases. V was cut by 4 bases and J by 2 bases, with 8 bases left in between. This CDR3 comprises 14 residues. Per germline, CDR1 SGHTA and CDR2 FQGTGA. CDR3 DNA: TGTGCCAGCAGCTCCTCTAGCAACACCGGGGAGCTGTTTTTT. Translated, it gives CASSSSSNTGELFF.

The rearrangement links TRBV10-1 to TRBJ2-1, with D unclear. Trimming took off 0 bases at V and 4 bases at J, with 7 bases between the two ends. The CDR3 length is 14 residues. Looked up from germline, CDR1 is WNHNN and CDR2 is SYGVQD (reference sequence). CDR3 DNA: TGCGCCAGCAGTGAGTCCGGAGATTACAATGAGCAGTTCTTC. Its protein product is CASSESGDYNEQFF.

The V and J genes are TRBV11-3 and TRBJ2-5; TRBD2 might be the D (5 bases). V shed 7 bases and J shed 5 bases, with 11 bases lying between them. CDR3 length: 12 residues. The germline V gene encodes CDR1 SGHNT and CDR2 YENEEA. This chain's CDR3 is CASTPGGETQYF. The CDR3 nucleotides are TGTGCCAGCACCCCGGGCGGGGAGACCCAGTACTTC.

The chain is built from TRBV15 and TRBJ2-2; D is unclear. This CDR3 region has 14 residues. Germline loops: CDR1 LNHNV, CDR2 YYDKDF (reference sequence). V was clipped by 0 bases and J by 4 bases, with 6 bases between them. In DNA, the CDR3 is TGTGCCACCAGCAGAGATCGGTCCACCGGGGAGCTGTTTTTT. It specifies CATSRDRSTGELFF. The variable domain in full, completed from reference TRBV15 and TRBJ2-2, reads DAMVIQNPRYQVTQFGKPVTLSCSQTLNHNVMYWYQQKSSQAPKLLFHYYDKDFNNEADTPDNFQSRRPNTSFCFLDIRSPGLGDTAMYLCATSRDRSTGELFFGEGSRLTVL.

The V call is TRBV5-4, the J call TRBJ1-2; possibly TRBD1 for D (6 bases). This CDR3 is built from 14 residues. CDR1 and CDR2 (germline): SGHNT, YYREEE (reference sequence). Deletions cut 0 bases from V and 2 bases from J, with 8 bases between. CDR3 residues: CASSLDTGNYGYTF. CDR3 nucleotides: TGTGCCAGCAGCTTGGACACAGGGAACTATGGCTACACCTTC.

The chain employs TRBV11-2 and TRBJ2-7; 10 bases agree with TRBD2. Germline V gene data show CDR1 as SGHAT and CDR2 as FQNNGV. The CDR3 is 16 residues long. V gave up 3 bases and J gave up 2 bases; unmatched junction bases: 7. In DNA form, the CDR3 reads TGTGCCAGCAGCTTCGGTAGCGGGGGGAATACCTACGAGCAGTACTTC. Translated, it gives CASSFGSGGNTYEQYF.

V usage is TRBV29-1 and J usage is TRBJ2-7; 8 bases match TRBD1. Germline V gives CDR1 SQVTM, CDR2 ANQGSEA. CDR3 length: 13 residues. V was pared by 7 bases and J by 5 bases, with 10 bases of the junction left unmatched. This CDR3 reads CSASGTGNNEQYF. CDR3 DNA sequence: TGCAGCGCCTCCGGGACAGGTAATAACGAGCAGTACTTC.